The next 29 T cell receptor beta chains were all read from a single sample in a study of cytomegalovirus exposure and HLA in healthy donors. In the PCR, 60 Vbeta and 13 Jbeta primers were used. Libraries were prepared by immunoSEQ multiplex PCR; TCRdb keeps only in-frame clonotypes and omits some of them. The sample lists under 300,000 clones; 70% to 90% were seen once. Material: PBMCs. These receptors came from a man aged 40-50 years in good health and CMV-seropositive.

This rearrangement joins TRBV28 to TRBJ2-7, with 12 nucleotides matching TRBD1. CDR3 length: 15 amino acids. V shed 5 bases and J 4 bases; nucleotides not matched to a gene: 6. The germline V gene encodes CDR1 MDHEN and CDR2 SYDVKM. Here the CDR3 DNA reads TGTGCCAGCAGTCCGGGGGACAGGGGGCGGTACGAGCAGTACTTC. As protein: CASSPGDRGRYEQYF.

This clone was seen only once. The J gene is TRBJ2-1, the V gene TRBV27, with 9 nucleotides matching TRBD2. Per germline, CDR1 MNHEY and CDR2 SMNVEV (reference sequence). The CDR3 contains 16 residues. V dropped 7 bases and J dropped 0; count of bases not matched to a gene: 7. The CDR3 region has the DNA TGTGCCAGCACCGCTAGCGGGGCGAGCTCCTACAATGAGCAGTTCTTC. Amino acids: CASTASGASSYNEQFF.

The chain couples TRBV11-1 to TRBJ2-7; 11 bases are shared with TRBD2. The CDR3 is 17 residues long. Germline V gene lookup returns CDR1 SGHAT and CDR2 FQDESV (reference sequence). V gave up 4 bases and J gave up 3 bases; unmatched junction bases: 11. The CDR3 region has the DNA TGTGCCAGCAGCTGGGAATCCGGCGGGACTAGCGGCTACGAGCAGTACTTC. Its translation is CASSWESGGTSGYEQYF.

This clone was counted between two and nine times. The chain carries TRBV19 and TRBJ1-5; 7 bases are a match to TRBD1. From germline, CDR1 is LNHDA and CDR2 SQIVND (reference sequence). With V trimmed by 6 bases and J by 6 bases, 11 bases remained unmatched. This CDR3 has 15 residues. CDR3 loop: CASSRSDREVQPQHF. CDR3 sequence (DNA): TGTGCCAGTAGCCGATCCGACAGGGAGGTTCAGCCCCAGCATTTT.

This clone came up a few times. The gene calls are TRBV7-9 and TRBJ2-7, with 7 bases aligning to TRBD2. After removal of 5 bases from V and 2 bases from J, the junction contained 15 bases not matched to a gene. CDR1 is SEHNR and CDR2 is FQNEAQ in the germline V gene (reference sequence). The CDR3 sequence is 17 residues long. The CDR3 protein is CASSQLTQQGGTYEQYF. CDR3 bases: TGTGCCAGCAGCCAACTCACCCAGCAGGGAGGGACCTACGAGCAGTACTTC. Together with reference TRBV7-9 and TRBJ2-7, the CDR3 gives the full variable domain: DTGVSQNPRHKITKRGQNVTFRCDPISEHNRLYWYRQTLGQGPEFLTYFQNEAQLEKSRLLSDRFSAERPKGSFSTLEIQRTEQGDSAMYLCASSQLTQQGGTYEQYFGPGTRLTVT.

The chain combines TRBV14 with TRBJ2-1; TRBD1 is a possible D gene (5 bases). The CDR3 runs to 13 residues. With 3 bases removed from V and 9 bases from J, the gap between germline ends came to 12 bases. CDR1 is SGHDN and CDR2 is FVKESK in the germline V gene. The CDR3 here is CASSQTVKVEQFF. The CDR3 bases are TGTGCCAGCAGCCAGACAGTAAAGGTTGAGCAGTTCTTC. The full variable domain, in which reference TRBV14 and TRBJ2-1 provide the parts outside the CDR3, is EAGVTQFPSHSVIEKGQTVTLRCDPISGHDNLYWYRRVMGKEIKFLLHFVKESKQDESGMPNNRFLAERTGGTYSTLKVQPAELEDSGVYFCASSQTVKVEQFFGPGTRLTVL.

The J gene is TRBJ1-1, the V gene TRBV18, with TRBD1 matching 10 bases. CDR1 and CDR2 from the germline V gene are KGHSH and LQKENI. V was pared by 1 base and J by 1 base, with 12 bases of the junction left unmatched. The CDR3 is 19 residues long. CDR3 nucleotides: TGTGCCAGCTCACCACTTTTATCCGGGACAGGGGACACGAACACTGAAGCTTTCTTT. Encoded protein: CASSPLLSGTGDTNTEAFF.

In regard to this clone: This same CDR3 is encoded by further DNA sequences in the sample. The V and J genes are TRBV6-5 and TRBJ2-3, with a possible D match to TRBD2 (7 bases). The germline V gene has CDR1 MNHEY and CDR2 SVGAGI. V lost 6 bases to trimming and J lost 2 bases, with 15 bases between them. This CDR3 contains 15 residues. The CDR3 DNA is TGTGCCAGCAGCCTGACGGGGGGCGCCACAGATACGCAGTATTTT. Protein: CASSLTGGATDTQYF.

The CDR3, as DNA: TGCGCCAGCAGCGGGACAGGGGCCTATGGCTACACCTTC. It yields the protein CASSGTGAYGYTF. The chain employs TRBV10-1 and TRBJ1-2; TRBD1 agrees at 10 bases. Germline CDR1 WNHNN, CDR2 SYGVQD (reference sequence). After removal of 6 bases from V and 4 bases from J, the junction contained 2 bases not matched to a gene. This CDR3 comprises 13 residues.

The chain recombines TRBV7-9 with TRBJ2-6; D call uncertain. This CDR3 is 15 amino acids long. Between the trimmed V and J ends, which lost 3 bases and 4 bases, there was a span of 10 bases. CDR1 is SEHNR and CDR2 is FQNEAQ in the germline V gene (reference sequence). In DNA form, the CDR3 reads TGTGCCAGCAGCTTCCCAGGAACCGGGGCCAACGTCCTGACTTTC. It translates to CASSFPGTGANVLTF.

The chain links TRBV15 to TRBJ2-7, with D tentatively TRBD1 (5 bases). This CDR3 region has 13 residues. V was cut by 1 base and J by 1 base, with 5 bases left in between. From germline, CDR1 is LNHNV and CDR2 YYDKDF (reference sequence). CDR3 loop: CATSRAGSYEQYF. The DNA for the CDR3 is TGTGCCACCAGCAGAGCAGGGTCCTACGAGCAGTACTTC.

The chain uses TRBV30 and TRBJ2-7, with no clear D. From germline, CDR1 is GTSNPN and CDR2 SVGIG (reference sequence). The CDR3 sequence is 12 residues long. Trimming removed 0 bases at V and 4 bases at J, with 7 bases between. CDR3 coding DNA: TGTGCCTGGAGTGTAAGTAGTTACGAGCAGTACTTC. Its protein product is CAWSVSSYEQYF. Supplemented by reference TRBV30 and TRBJ2-7, the full variable domain reads SQTIHQWPATLVQPVGSPLSLECTVEGTSNPNLYWYRQAAGRGLQLLFYSVGIGQISSEVPQNLSASRPQDRQFILSSKKLLLSDSGFYLCAWSVSSYEQYFGPGTRLTVT.

V is TRBV6-1 and J is TRBJ2-1; 12 bases are a match to TRBD2. The CDR3 loop spans 16 amino acids. CDR1 and CDR2 (germline): MNHNS, SASEGT. The ends lost 1 base at V and 4 bases at J; junction bases unmatched: 2. CDR3 amino acids: CASSEVGLAGYNEQFF. Here the CDR3 DNA reads TGTGCCAGCAGTGAAGTCGGACTAGCGGGGTACAATGAGCAGTTCTTC.

This chain joins TRBV9 and TRBJ1-4; 9 bases line up with TRBD1. The length of the CDR3 is 14 residues. Germline assignment: CDR1 SGDLS and CDR2 YYNGEE. J lost 8 bases, V lost 7 bases, and 9 bases had no gene match. CDR3 DNA: TGTGCCAGCGCCTCGGGACAGGGATCCGAAAAACTGTTTTTT. This gives the protein CASASGQGSEKLFF.

The CDR3 sequence is CASSLDSNYGYTF. The CDR3 DNA is TGTGCCAGCTCACTGGACAGCAACTATGGCTACACCTTC. The chain has TRBV18 and TRBJ1-2; D may be TRBD1 (6 bases). The CDR3 contains 13 residues. V shed 4 bases and J shed 2 bases, with 8 bases lying between them. Germline V gene data show CDR1 as KGHSH and CDR2 as LQKENI.

V usage is TRBV7-8 and J usage is TRBJ1-1; maybe TRBD1 (6 bases). V dropped 3 bases and J dropped 0 bases, with 11 bases sitting between them. The CDR3 runs 15 residues. Germline V gene sequence: CDR1 SGHVS, CDR2 FQNEAQ. CDR3 sequence reads: CASSFLGAVNTEAFF. The CDR3 DNA follows: TGTGCCAGCAGCTTCTTGGGGGCCGTGAACACTGAAGCTTTCTTT.

The V and J genes are TRBV7-9 and TRBJ2-7; D gene uncertain. CDR3 length: 13 residues. The germline CDR1 and CDR2 sequences are SEHNR and FQNEAQ (reference sequence). Trimming stripped 5 bases from V and 5 bases from J, with 13 bases between. Written as DNA, the CDR3 is TGTGCCAGCAGCCCCCTCACAGCCCACGAGCAGTACTTC. This sequence encodes CASSPLTAHEQYF.

The chain uses TRBV4-1 and TRBJ2-5; no definite D call. This CDR3 is 13 amino acids long. Germline loops: CDR1 MGHRA, CDR2 YSYEKL. The V and J ends lost 2 bases and 7 bases respectively, with 11 bases between them. The CDR3 here is CASSQMRLGTQYF. The DNA of the CDR3 is TGCGCCAGCAGCCAAATGCGGCTAGGGACCCAGTACTTC.

This clone was seen a handful of times. This chain links TRBV19 with TRBJ1-5; D ambiguous. Germline-derived CDR1 and CDR2 are LNHDA and SQIVND (reference sequence). The CDR3 spans 15 residues. The V and J ends lost 5 bases and 1 base respectively, with 12 bases between them. This CDR3 reads CASSSLGFSNQPQHF. The CDR3, as DNA: TGTGCCAGTAGTTCCCTCGGTTTCAGCAATCAGCCCCAGCATTTT. Using reference TRBV19 and TRBJ1-5 for the parts outside the CDR3, the full variable domain is DGGITQSPKYLFRKEGQNVTLSCEQNLNHDAMYWYRQDPGQGLRLIYYSQIVNDFQKGDIAEGYSVSREKKESFPLTVTSAQKNPTAFYLCASSSLGFSNQPQHFGDGTRLSIL.

The rearrangement uses TRBV10-1 and TRBJ2-4, with 7 bases matching TRBD2. Germline V gene data show CDR1 as WNHNN and CDR2 as SYGVQD (reference sequence). This CDR3 region has 15 residues. V lost 4 bases to trimming and J lost 2 bases; unmatched junction nucleotides: 5. CDR3 residues: CASSAQGGPKNIQYF. The CDR3 DNA is TGCGCCAGCAGTGCCCAGGGAGGGCCCAAAAACATTCAGTACTTC.

The chain links TRBV18 to TRBJ2-7, with TRBD2 matching over 7 bases. Trimming took 0 bases from V and 4 from J; bases not matched to a gene: 6. The CDR3 extends over 15 amino acids. The germline V gene has CDR1 KGHSH and CDR2 LQKENI. CDR3 loop: CASSPPSRGSYEQYF. CDR3 sequence (DNA): TGTGCCAGCTCACCACCCTCTCGCGGGAGTTACGAGCAGTACTTC. The full variable domain, rest sourced from reference TRBV18 and TRBJ2-7, is NAGVMQNPRHLVRRRGQEARLRCSPMKGHSHVYWYRQLPEEGLKFMVYLQKENIIDESGMPKERFSAEFPKEGPSILRIQQVVRGDSAAYFCASSPPSRGSYEQYFGPGTRLTVT.

The chain couples TRBV14 to TRBJ2-1, with 9 bases that match TRBD1. V was clipped by 4 bases and J by 10 bases; unmatched bases: 11. Germline V lookup: CDR1 SGHDN, CDR2 FVKESK. The CDR3 is 15 amino acids. This CDR3 reads CASSRRTGAGSEQFF. In DNA form, the CDR3 reads TGTGCCAGCAGCCGGAGGACAGGGGCCGGCTCCGAGCAGTTCTTC.

Only one count was recorded for this clone. V usage is TRBV19 and J usage is TRBJ1-5; D uncertain. The germline V gene encodes CDR1 LNHDA and CDR2 SQIVND (reference sequence). Trimming pared 3 bases from V and 4 bases from J, leaving 13 bases between. The CDR3 contains 15 residues. The DNA for the CDR3 is TGTGCCAGTAGTATCCACAGAGCTCCTAATCAGCCCCAGCATTTT. This encodes CASSIHRAPNQPQHF. Variable domain in full (rest from reference TRBV19 and TRBJ1-5): DGGITQSPKYLFRKEGQNVTLSCEQNLNHDAMYWYRQDPGQGLRLIYYSQIVNDFQKGDIAEGYSVSREKKESFPLTVTSAQKNPTAFYLCASSIHRAPNQPQHFGDGTRLSIL.

The chain carries TRBV9 and TRBJ2-7, with TRBD1 matching 7 bases. V shed 4 bases and J 6 bases; nucleotides not matched to a gene: 7. CDR3 size: 13 residues. Per the germline V gene, CDR1 is SGDLS and CDR2 is YYNGEE. CDR3 DNA sequence: TGTGCCAGCAGCACCGACAGGGTTGGCGAGCAGTACTTC. Translated: CASSTDRVGEQYF.

The chain links TRBV4-3 to TRBJ2-3, with TRBD2 matching over 16 bases. This CDR3 has 19 amino acids. V lost 0 bases and J lost 5; bases outside the gene matches: 8. CDR1 is LGHNA and CDR2 is YSLEER in the germline V gene. DNA of the CDR3: TGCGCCAGCAGCCAAGATTATGGGACTAGCGGGAGGGCCGGAGATACGCAGTATTTT. Its translation: CASSQDYGTSGRAGDTQYF.

The chain recombines TRBV2 with TRBJ2-3, with TRBD2 matching over 15 bases. Germline assignment: CDR1 SNHLY and CDR2 FYNNEI. This CDR3 comprises 19 residues. J was trimmed by 1 base and V by 3 bases; bases with no gene match: 8. The CDR3 region is CASSDGTSGRRRGTDTQYF. DNA of the CDR3: TGTGCCAGCAGTGACGGGACTAGCGGGAGGAGACGCGGCACAGATACGCAGTATTTT.

The chain carries TRBV19 and TRBJ2-3; D is perhaps TRBD1 (6 bases). Germline V lookup: CDR1 LNHDA, CDR2 SQIVND (reference sequence). CDR3 length equals 14 residues. Trimming pared 3 bases from V and 0 bases from J, leaving 7 bases between. CDR3 protein: CASSIGQSTDTQYF. Written as DNA, the CDR3 is TGTGCCAGTAGTATCGGACAGAGCACAGATACGCAGTATTTT. The entire variable domain, with the rest obtained from reference TRBV19 and TRBJ2-3, is as follows: DGGITQSPKYLFRKEGQNVTLSCEQNLNHDAMYWYRQDPGQGLRLIYYSQIVNDFQKGDIAEGYSVSREKKESFPLTVTSAQKNPTAFYLCASSIGQSTDTQYFGPGTRLTVL.

The chain is built from TRBV18 and TRBJ2-5; 8 nucleotides align to TRBD1. The last part of the DNA fits TRBJ2-7 better; the J call may be wrong. Germline loops: CDR1 KGHSH, CDR2 LQKENI. The CDR3 has 14 residues. This CDR3 is CASSPFGQGIEQYF. DNA for the CDR3: TGTGCCAGCTCACCTTTTGGACAGGGTATCGAGCAGTACTTC.

The rearrangement joins TRBV9 to TRBJ1-4; 10 bases are a match to TRBD1. CDR1 is SGDLS, CDR2 YYNGEE, per germline. V was clipped by 0 bases and J by 8 bases; unmatched bases: 1. The CDR3 sequence is 14 residues long. The chain's CDR3 is CASSVADRGEKLFF. CDR3 nucleotide sequence: TGTGCCAGCAGCGTAGCGGACAGGGGGGAAAAACTGTTTTTT.